Following are 28 T cell receptor beta chains from one sample sequenced in a study of blood T cell repertoires in COVID-19. Only in-frame clones appear in the TCRdb table, and some are missing; sequencing was by immunoSEQ multiplex PCR. Of about 200,000 clones listed, 65% to 90% are singletons. Input material: PBMCs or T cells enriched from blood (not recorded which). Every receptor here comes from a woman between 35 and 50 years old with acute COVID-19.

The chain employs TRBV18 and TRBJ1-2; D is ambiguous. V lost 2 bases and J 6 bases, leaving 13 bases between the germline ends. Germline V gene lookup returns CDR1 KGHSH and CDR2 LQKENI. This CDR3 region has 14 residues. The CDR3 sequence: CASSPDVGPDGYTF. In DNA form, the CDR3 reads TGTGCCAGCTCACCAGACGTGGGCCCGGATGGCTACACCTTC.

The chain links TRBV5-1 to TRBJ2-1; 7 nucleotides agree with TRBD2. The CDR3 has 14 amino acids. Unmatched junction bases numbered 3, after V lost 0 bases and J lost 6 bases. Per germline, CDR1 SGHRS and CDR2 YFSETQ. This CDR3 reads CASSLGREFNEQFF. CDR3 sequence (DNA): TGCGCCAGCAGCTTGGGGCGGGAGTTCAATGAGCAGTTCTTC.

The CDR3 DNA is TGCAGCGTTGTGGGACAGGGGGCCGGCAATGAGCAGTTCTTC. It translates to CSVVGQGAGNEQFF. The V and J genes are TRBV29-1 and TRBJ2-1; 12 positions match TRBD1. This CDR3 is built from 14 residues. CDR1 SQVTM and CDR2 ANQGSEA come from the germline V gene. The ends lost 4 bases at V and 6 bases at J; junction bases unmatched: 4.

V is TRBV11-2 and J is TRBJ1-5, with 11 bases matching TRBD1. This CDR3 has 16 residues. Per germline, CDR1 SGHAT and CDR2 FQNNGV. V lost 4 bases to trimming and J lost 2 bases; unmatched junction nucleotides: 4. The CDR3 region has the DNA TGTGCCAGCAGCTCAAGGACAGGGGGCGGCAATCAGCCCCAGCATTTT. Translated, it gives CASSSRTGGGNQPQHF.

The rearrangement joins TRBV10-3 to TRBJ2-3, with TRBD2 matching over 7 bases. The V and J ends lost 3 bases and 1 base, in that order; junction bases with no gene match: 4. CDR3 length: 15 amino acids. CDR1 ENHRY and CDR2 SYGVKD come from the germline V gene. In DNA, the CDR3 is TGTGCCATCAGTGAAGCGGGACTGGGCACAGATACGCAGTATTTT. This translates into CAISEAGLGTDTQYF.

The chain joins TRBV11-3 to TRBJ1-2, with 8 bases fitting TRBD1. Germline V gives CDR1 SGHNT, CDR2 YENEEA. The ends lost 5 bases at V and 8 bases at J; junction bases unmatched: 16. The CDR3 has 16 residues. The CDR3 DNA is TGTGCCAGCAGCCCAACGGACAGGGCCTCTTTGAGGGGCTACACCTTC. Encoded protein: CASSPTDRASLRGYTF.

In the case of this clone: The same CDR3 also results from other DNA sequences found in this sample. The chain has TRBV27 and TRBJ2-7; no clear D. Germline CDR1 and CDR2: MNHEY and SMNVEV (reference sequence). V was clipped by 5 bases and J by 0 bases, with 8 bases between them. The CDR3 totals 13 residues. The CDR3: CASSPRSSYEQYF. Written as DNA, the CDR3 is TGTGCCAGCAGTCCAAGGAGCTCCTACGAGCAGTACTTC.

The chain employs TRBV20-1 and TRBJ1-2; D gene uncertain. The V end was cut by 6 bases, the J end by 4 bases, with 9 bases between. CDR1 DFQATT and CDR2 SNEGSKA come from the germline V gene (reference sequence). CDR3 length: 11 residues. CDR3 region: CSAQHSYGYTF. The CDR3 DNA sequence: TGCAGTGCCCAACACAGCTATGGCTACACCTTC.

V usage is TRBV3-1 (or the pseudogene TRBV3-2) and J usage is TRBJ2-1; TRBD2 agrees at 7 bases. CDR1 and CDR2 from the germline V gene are LGHDT and YNNKEL (reference sequence). Losses at the gene ends were 1 base for V and 7 bases for J; bases not matched to a gene: 4. The CDR3 sequence is 14 residues long. In DNA form, the CDR3 reads TGTGCCAGCAGCCAAGCGGGAGGCCCTAATGAGCAGTTCTTC. It specifies CASSQAGGPNEQFF.

This sequence joins TRBV12-3 or TRBV12-4 and TRBJ1-2, with D possibly being TRBD1 (6 bases). This CDR3 has 12 amino acids. Trimming removed 6 bases at V and 6 bases at J, with 11 bases between. For the CDR3, the DNA is TGTGCCAGCAGCACAACAGGGAATGGCTACACCTTC. It is translated as CASSTTGNGYTF.

This clone was observed once. The chain recombines TRBV11-2 with TRBJ1-1; D uncertain. Trimming shortened V by 5 bases and J by 2 bases, and 12 bases separated the two germline ends. The CDR3 is made up of 14 amino acids. Germline V gives CDR1 SGHAT, CDR2 FQNNGV. This chain's CDR3 is CASSHSRRNTEAFF. The CDR3, as DNA: TGTGCCAGCAGCCATTCGCGGCGAAACACTGAAGCTTTCTTT.

V is TRBV7-2 and J is TRBJ2-1; 15 bases align to TRBD2. The CDR3 runs to 15 residues. J lost 14 bases, V lost 3 bases, and 8 bases had no gene match. Germline CDR1 and CDR2: SGHTA and FQGNSA. In DNA form, the CDR3 reads TGTGCCAGCAGCTTTCCCGGACTAGCGGGAGGGGGCGAGTTCTTC. Translation gives CASSFPGLAGGGEFF.

The chain couples TRBV19 to TRBJ2-3, with 9 bases that match TRBD2. The germline CDR1 and CDR2 sequences are LNHDA and SQIVND (reference sequence). With V trimmed by 5 bases and J by 0 bases, 6 bases remained unmatched. The length of the CDR3 is 16 residues. The CDR3 here is CASSFGLALSTDTQYF. The CDR3 DNA sequence: TGTGCCAGTAGTTTCGGACTAGCGCTTAGCACAGATACGCAGTATTTT. Filled out from reference TRBV19 and TRBJ2-3, the complete variable domain reads DGGITQSPKYLFRKEGQNVTLSCEQNLNHDAMYWYRQDPGQGLRLIYYSQIVNDFQKGDIAEGYSVSREKKESFPLTVTSAQKNPTAFYLCASSFGLALSTDTQYFGPGTRLTVL.

The chain recombines TRBV28 with TRBJ2-1; 12 nucleotides align to TRBD2. This CDR3 is built from 16 residues. With V trimmed by 6 bases and J by 7 bases, 10 bases remained unmatched. Germline V CDR1 and CDR2: MDHEN, SYDVKM. CDR3 sequence: CASSLWTSGKVNEQFF. The DNA for the CDR3 is TGTGCCAGCAGCCTTTGGACTAGCGGGAAGGTGAATGAGCAGTTCTTC. The variable domain in full, with the rest retrieved from reference TRBV28 and TRBJ2-1, is DVKVTQSSRYLVKRTGEKVFLECVQDMDHENMFWYRQDPGLGLRLIYFSYDVKMKEKGDIPEGYSVSREKKERFSLILESASTNQTSMYLCASSLWTSGKVNEQFFGPGTRLTVL.

The rearrangement joins TRBV7-2 to TRBJ2-1; D perhaps matches TRBD1 (6 bases). This CDR3 has 19 residues. Per germline, CDR1 SGHTA and CDR2 FQGNSA. Trimming removed 5 bases at V and 0 bases at J, with 23 bases between. This CDR3 is CASSLRPWTVTSSYNEQFF. CDR3 bases: TGTGCCAGCAGCCTCCGACCTTGGACAGTTACCAGCTCCTACAATGAGCAGTTCTTC.

The genes are TRBV29-1 and TRBJ1-2; D remains ambiguous. Germline V gene data show CDR1 as SQVTM and CDR2 as ANQGSEA. The CDR3 totals 14 residues. Trimming cost V 2 bases and J 8 bases, with 18 bases left between them. The CDR3 region has the DNA TGCAGCGTTGAATCGCCCAGCCCCCAGCGCGGCTACACCTTC. It yields the protein CSVESPSPQRGYTF.

The chain uses TRBV4-2 and TRBJ2-1; TRBD2 matches at 9 bases. The trim removed 4 bases at V and 8 bases at J, leaving 9 bases unmatched. This CDR3 spans 15 amino acids. CDR1 is LGHNA and CDR2 is YNFKEQ in the germline V gene. In DNA form, the CDR3 reads TGTGCCAGCAGCCGCTCGCGGGAGGGCAGGGATGAGCAGTTCTTC. Amino acids: CASSRSREGRDEQFF.

The DNA for the CDR3 is TGTGCCAGCAGTCCCCCCCACGGGGGTACGCAGTATTTT. It codes for CASSPPHGGTQYF. The chain combines TRBV7-2 with TRBJ2-3, with D perhaps TRBD2 (6 bases). The V and J ends lost 6 bases and 8 bases respectively, with 15 bases between them. Germline-derived CDR1 and CDR2 are SGHTA and FQGNSA. The CDR3 runs to 13 residues.

A single count supports this clone. This chain connects TRBV6-2 or TRBV6-3 to TRBJ2-5; 7 bases are shared with TRBD1. The V segment lost 0 bases and the J segment 2 bases; nucleotides outside the gene matches: 9. CDR1 MNHEY and CDR2 SVGEGT come from the germline V gene. CDR3 length equals 17 residues. The CDR3 DNA reads TGTGCCAGCAGTTACTCGGGCCCAGGGGGTATTCAAGAGACCCAGTACTTC. Its protein product is CASSYSGPGGIQETQYF.

This chain joins TRBV7-2 and TRBJ1-2; possible D gene TRBD1, 6 bases. The CDR3 contains 15 residues. In germline, CDR1 is SGHTA, CDR2 FQGNSA. The V end lost 4 bases, the J end lost 6 bases, and 18 bases lay between the germline ends. CDR3 nucleotide sequence: TGTGCCAGCAGCTCCCGGATAGGACAGTCGGATGGCTACACCTTC. Amino acids: CASSSRIGQSDGYTF.

The chain recombines TRBV28 with TRBJ1-2; 9 bases are shared with TRBD1. Trimming removed 5 bases from V and 5 bases from J; junction bases left unmatched: 6. CDR1 and CDR2 (germline): MDHEN, SYDVKM. CDR3 length equals 14 residues. The CDR3 DNA reads TGTGCCAGCAGTATTGGACAGGGGAGATATGGCTACACCTTC. This sequence encodes CASSIGQGRYGYTF.

CDR3 in DNA: TGTGCCAGCAGCTCCGGGACTAGCGGCCTTCGGGATGAGCAGTTCTTC. Encoded protein: CASSSGTSGLRDEQFF. V is TRBV7-9 and J is TRBJ2-1, with 11 bases lining up with TRBD2. This CDR3 has 16 residues. In germline, CDR1 is SEHNR, CDR2 FQNEAQ (reference sequence). J lost 8 bases, V lost 4 bases, and 10 bases had no gene match.

The rearrangement uses TRBV19 and TRBJ1-2, with D unclear. Trimming removed 1 base at V and 4 bases at J, with 7 bases between. The length of the CDR3 is 13 residues. The V gene's germline CDR1 is LNHDA and CDR2 SQIVND (reference sequence). The CDR3 sequence: CASSIGRFYGYTF. CDR3 in DNA: TGTGCCAGTAGTATAGGCCGGTTCTATGGCTACACCTTC.

This chain links TRBV7-8 with TRBJ1-1; 7 bases are a match to TRBD1. This CDR3 is built from 13 residues. Germline-derived CDR1 and CDR2 are SGHVS and FQNEAQ. V lost 1 base and J lost 4; bases outside the gene matches: 0. The CDR3 sequence: CASSLDRGTEAFF. The DNA of the CDR3 is TGTGCCAGCAGCTTAGACAGGGGCACTGAAGCTTTCTTT.

The chain's CDR3 is CASSPPWLSDTQYF. The CDR3 coding sequence is TGTGCCAGCAGTCCCCCATGGCTTTCAGATACGCAGTATTTT. This chain links TRBV28 with TRBJ2-3, with D unresolved. The V and J ends lost 5 bases and 4 bases respectively, with 13 bases between them. Germline V gene lookup returns CDR1 MDHEN and CDR2 SYDVKM. The CDR3 runs 14 residues. Filled out from reference TRBV28 and TRBJ2-3, the complete variable domain reads DVKVTQSSRYLVKRTGEKVFLECVQDMDHENMFWYRQDPGLGLRLIYFSYDVKMKEKGDIPEGYSVSREKKERFSLILESASTNQTSMYLCASSPPWLSDTQYFGPGTRLTVL.

V is TRBV5-1 and J is TRBJ2-2; TRBD1 matches at 12 bases. Germline values: CDR1 SGHRS, CDR2 YFSETQ. The CDR3 is made up of 17 amino acids. Losses at the gene ends were 3 bases for V and 3 bases for J; bases not matched to a gene: 6. In nucleotides, the CDR3 is TGCGCCAGCAGCTCGATGGGACAGGGGGCTTACACCGGGGAGCTGTTTTTT. Amino acids: CASSSMGQGAYTGELFF.

The chain carries TRBV6-5 and TRBJ2-1, with 9 bases fitting TRBD1. Germline V gives CDR1 MNHEY, CDR2 SVGAGI. Germline trimming cut 6 bases from V and 6 bases from J; bases unmatched to any gene: 9. The CDR3 extends over 15 amino acids. The CDR3 protein is CASSRSGQGSNEQFF. In DNA form, the CDR3 reads TGTGCCAGCAGCAGATCGGGACAGGGCTCCAATGAGCAGTTCTTC.

The gene calls are TRBV5-1 and TRBJ2-1; possibly TRBD2 for D (6 bases). The germline V and J ends were trimmed by 5 bases and 1 base, with 10 bases remaining between them. The CDR3 runs to 14 residues. Per germline, CDR1 SGHRS and CDR2 YFSETQ. CDR3 DNA: TGCGCCAGCAGGCGGGACTCTTCCTACAATGAGCAGTTCTTC. As protein: CASRRDSSYNEQFF.